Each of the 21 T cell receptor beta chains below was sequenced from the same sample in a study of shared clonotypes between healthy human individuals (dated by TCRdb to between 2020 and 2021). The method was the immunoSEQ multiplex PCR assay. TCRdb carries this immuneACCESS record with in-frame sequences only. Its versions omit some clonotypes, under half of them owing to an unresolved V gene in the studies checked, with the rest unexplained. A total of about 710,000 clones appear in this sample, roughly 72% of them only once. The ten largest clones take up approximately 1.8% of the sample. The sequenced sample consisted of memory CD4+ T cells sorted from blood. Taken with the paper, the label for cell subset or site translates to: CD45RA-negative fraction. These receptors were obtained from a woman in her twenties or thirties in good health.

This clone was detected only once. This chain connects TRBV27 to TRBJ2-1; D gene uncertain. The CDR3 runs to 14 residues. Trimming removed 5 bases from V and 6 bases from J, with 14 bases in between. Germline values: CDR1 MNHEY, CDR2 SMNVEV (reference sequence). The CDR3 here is CASSLRSAANEQFF. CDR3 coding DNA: TGTGCCAGCAGTCTCCGGTCCGCGGCCAATGAGCAGTTCTTC.

CDR3 loop: CASRLIGYGYTF. The CDR3 DNA reads as TGTGCCAGCCGATTAATAGGCTATGGCTACACCTTC. The V and J genes are TRBV28 and TRBJ1-2; D not resolved. The CDR3 is made up of 12 amino acids. CDR1 and CDR2 (germline): MDHEN, SYDVKM. Trimming stripped 8 bases from V and 4 bases from J, with 11 bases between.

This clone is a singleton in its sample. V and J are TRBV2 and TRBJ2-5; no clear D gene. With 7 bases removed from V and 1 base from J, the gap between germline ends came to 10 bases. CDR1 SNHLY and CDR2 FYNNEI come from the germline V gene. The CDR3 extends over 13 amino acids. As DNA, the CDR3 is TGTGCCAGCAAGGGCAGCTCCCAAGAGACCCAGTACTTC. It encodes CASKGSSQETQYF.

The CDR3 reads CASSLLGREGQETQYF. In DNA, the CDR3 is TGTGCCAGCAGCCTACTAGGCAGGGAGGGCCAAGAGACCCAGTACTTC. The chain uses TRBV11-2 and TRBJ2-5; 7 bases match TRBD2. In germline, CDR1 is SGHAT, CDR2 FQNNGV. The CDR3 totals 16 residues. With 5 bases clipped from V and 1 base from J, the junction kept 10 bases outside the gene matches.

CDR3 region: CASSLPSTDTQYF. For the CDR3, the DNA is TGTGCCAGCAGCTTGCCCAGCACAGATACGCAGTATTTT. The chain couples TRBV5-6 to TRBJ2-3; D is uncertain. V shed 1 base and J shed 0 bases, with 3 bases lying between them. Germline values: CDR1 SGHDT, CDR2 YYEEEE. This CDR3 region has 13 residues.

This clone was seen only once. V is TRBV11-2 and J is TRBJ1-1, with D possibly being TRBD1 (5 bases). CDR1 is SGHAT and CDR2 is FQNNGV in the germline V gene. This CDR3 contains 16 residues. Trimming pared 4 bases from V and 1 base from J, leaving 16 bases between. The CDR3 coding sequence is TGTGCCAGCAGCTCCGGGGCCATAGACGGGAACACTGAAGCTTTCTTT. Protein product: CASSSGAIDGNTEAFF.

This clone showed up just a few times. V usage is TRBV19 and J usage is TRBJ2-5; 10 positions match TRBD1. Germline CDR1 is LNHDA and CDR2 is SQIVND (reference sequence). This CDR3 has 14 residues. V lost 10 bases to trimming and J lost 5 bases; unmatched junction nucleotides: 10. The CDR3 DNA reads TGTGCCACCCGTTCCGGGACAGGGGCGGAGACCCAGTACTTC. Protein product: CATRSGTGAETQYF.

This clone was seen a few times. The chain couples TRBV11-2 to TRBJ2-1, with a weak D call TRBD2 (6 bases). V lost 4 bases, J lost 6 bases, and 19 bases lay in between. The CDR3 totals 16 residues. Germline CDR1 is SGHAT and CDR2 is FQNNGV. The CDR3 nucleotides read TGTGCCAGCAGCTCACGAGGGGAGGTTGGCGTCAATGAGCAGTTCTTC. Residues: CASSSRGEVGVNEQFF.

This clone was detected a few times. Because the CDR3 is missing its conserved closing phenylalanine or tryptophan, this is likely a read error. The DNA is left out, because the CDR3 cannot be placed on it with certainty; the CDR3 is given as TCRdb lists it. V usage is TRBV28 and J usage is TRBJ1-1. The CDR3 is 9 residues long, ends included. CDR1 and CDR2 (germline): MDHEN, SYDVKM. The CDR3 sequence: CASTGDFSD.

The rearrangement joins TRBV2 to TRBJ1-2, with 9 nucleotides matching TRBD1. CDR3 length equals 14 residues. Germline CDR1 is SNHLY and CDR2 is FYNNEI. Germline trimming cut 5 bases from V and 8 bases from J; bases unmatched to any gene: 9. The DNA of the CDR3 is TGTGCCAGCAGTCCTACAGGGGGCCCTCCCGGCTACACCTTC. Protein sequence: CASSPTGGPPGYTF. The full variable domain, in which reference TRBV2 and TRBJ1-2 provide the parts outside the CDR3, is EPEVTQTPSHQVTQMGQEVILRCVPISNHLYFYWYRQILGQKVEFLVSFYNNEISEKSEIFDDQFSVERPDGSNFTLKIRSTKLEDSAMYFCASSPTGGPPGYTFGSGTRLTVV.

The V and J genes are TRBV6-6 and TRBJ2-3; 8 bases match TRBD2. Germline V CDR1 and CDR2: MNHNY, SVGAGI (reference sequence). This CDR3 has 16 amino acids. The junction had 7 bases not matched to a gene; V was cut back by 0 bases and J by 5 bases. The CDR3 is CASSYSNSGGRDTQYF. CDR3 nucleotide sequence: TGTGCCAGCAGTTACTCGAATTCGGGAGGGCGAGATACGCAGTATTTT.

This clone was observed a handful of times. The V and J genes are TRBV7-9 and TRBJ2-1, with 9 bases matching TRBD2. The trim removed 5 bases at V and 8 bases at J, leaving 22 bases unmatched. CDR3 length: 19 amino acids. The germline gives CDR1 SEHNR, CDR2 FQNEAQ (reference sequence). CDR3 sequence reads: CASSITLGRAGGIGDEQFF. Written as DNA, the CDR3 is TGTGCCAGCAGCATTACCCTAGGAAGAGCGGGGGGAATCGGTGATGAGCAGTTCTTC.

In nucleotides, the CDR3 is TGCAGTGCTAGTCCCAATAATGAGCAGTTCTTC. It encodes CSASPNNEQFF. This chain connects TRBV20-1 to TRBJ2-1; D gene unclear. Trimming stripped 3 bases from V and 7 bases from J, with 7 bases between. The CDR3 is 11 amino acids. The germline V gene has CDR1 DFQATT and CDR2 SNEGSKA (reference sequence).

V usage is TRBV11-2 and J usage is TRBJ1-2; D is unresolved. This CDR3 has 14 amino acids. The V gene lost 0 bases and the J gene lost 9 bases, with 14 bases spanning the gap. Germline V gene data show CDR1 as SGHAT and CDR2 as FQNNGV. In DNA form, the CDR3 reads TGTGCCAGCAGCTTAGATCGCGAACCATCCCGCTACACCTTC. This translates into CASSLDREPSRYTF.

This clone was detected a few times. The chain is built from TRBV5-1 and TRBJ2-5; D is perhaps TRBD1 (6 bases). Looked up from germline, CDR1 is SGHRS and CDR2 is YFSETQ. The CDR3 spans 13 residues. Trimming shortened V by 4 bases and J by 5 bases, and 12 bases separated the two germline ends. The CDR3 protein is CASSKGERETQYF. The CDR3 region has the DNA TGCGCCAGCAGCAAGGGGGAGCGGGAGACCCAGTACTTC.

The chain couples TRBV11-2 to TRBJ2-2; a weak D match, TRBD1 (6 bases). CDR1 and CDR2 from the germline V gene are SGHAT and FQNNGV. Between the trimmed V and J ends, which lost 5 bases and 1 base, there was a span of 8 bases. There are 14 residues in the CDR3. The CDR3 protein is CASSPQGNTGELFF. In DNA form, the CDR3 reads TGTGCCAGCAGCCCACAGGGGAACACCGGGGAGCTGTTTTTT.

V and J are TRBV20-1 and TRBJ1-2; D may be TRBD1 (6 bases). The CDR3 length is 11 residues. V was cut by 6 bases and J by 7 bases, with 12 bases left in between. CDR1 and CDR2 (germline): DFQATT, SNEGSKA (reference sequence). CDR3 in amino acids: CSAREGGGYTF. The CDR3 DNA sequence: TGCAGTGCGCGTGAGGGGGGTGGCTACACCTTC.

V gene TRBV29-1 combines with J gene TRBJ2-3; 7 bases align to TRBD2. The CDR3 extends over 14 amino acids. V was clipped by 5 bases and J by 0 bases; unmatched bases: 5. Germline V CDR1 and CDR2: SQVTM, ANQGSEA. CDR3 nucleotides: TGCAGCGTTTCCCAGGGAGGGAGCACAGATACGCAGTATTTT. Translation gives CSVSQGGSTDTQYF.

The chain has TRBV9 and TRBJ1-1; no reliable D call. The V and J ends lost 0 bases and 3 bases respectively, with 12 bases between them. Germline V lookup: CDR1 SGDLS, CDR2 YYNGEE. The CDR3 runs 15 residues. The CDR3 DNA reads TGTGCCAGCAGCGTAGTAGCGGGATTGGACACTGAAGCTTTCTTT. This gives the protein CASSVVAGLDTEAFF.

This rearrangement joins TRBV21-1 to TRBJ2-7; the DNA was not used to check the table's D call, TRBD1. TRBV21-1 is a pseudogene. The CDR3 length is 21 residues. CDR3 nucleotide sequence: TGTGCCAGCAGCAAACATCACCAGACGGGACAGGGGACCCCCGTCTCCTACGAGCAGTACTTC. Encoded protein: CASSKHHQTGQGTPVSYEQYF.

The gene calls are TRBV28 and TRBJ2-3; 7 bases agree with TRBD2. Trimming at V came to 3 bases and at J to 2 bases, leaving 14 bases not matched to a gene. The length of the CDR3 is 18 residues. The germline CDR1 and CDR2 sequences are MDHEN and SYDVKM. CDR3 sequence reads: CASSLPPGGGTDTDTQYF. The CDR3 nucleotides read TGTGCCAGCAGTTTGCCCCCTGGGGGGGGGACTGACACAGATACGCAGTATTTT.